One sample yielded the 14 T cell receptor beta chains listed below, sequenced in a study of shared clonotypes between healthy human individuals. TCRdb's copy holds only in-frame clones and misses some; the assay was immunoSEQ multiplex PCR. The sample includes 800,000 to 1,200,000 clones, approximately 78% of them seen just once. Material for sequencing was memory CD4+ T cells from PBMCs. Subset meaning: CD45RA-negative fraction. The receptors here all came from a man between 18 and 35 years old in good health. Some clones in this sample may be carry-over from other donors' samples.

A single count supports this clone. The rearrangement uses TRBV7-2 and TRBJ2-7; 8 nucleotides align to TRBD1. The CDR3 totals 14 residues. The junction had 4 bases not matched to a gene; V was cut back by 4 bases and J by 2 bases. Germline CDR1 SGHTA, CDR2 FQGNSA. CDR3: CASSSQGGTYEQYF. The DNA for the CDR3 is TGTGCCAGCAGCTCACAGGGGGGAACCTACGAGCAGTACTTC. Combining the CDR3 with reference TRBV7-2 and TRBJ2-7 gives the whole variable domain GAGVSQSPSNKVTEKGKDVELRCDPISGHTALYWYRQSLGQGLEFLIYFQGNSAPDKSGLPSDRFSAERTGGSVSTLTIQRTQQEDSAVYLCASSSQGGTYEQYFGPGTRLTVT.

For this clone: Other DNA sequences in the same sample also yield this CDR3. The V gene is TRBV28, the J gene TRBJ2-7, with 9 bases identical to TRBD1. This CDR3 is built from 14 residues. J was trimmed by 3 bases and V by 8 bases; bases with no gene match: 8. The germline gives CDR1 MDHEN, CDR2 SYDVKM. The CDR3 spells CASRPGQGFYEQYF. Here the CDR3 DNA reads TGTGCCAGCCGACCGGGACAGGGTTTCTACGAGCAGTACTTC. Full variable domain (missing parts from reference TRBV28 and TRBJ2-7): DVKVTQSSRYLVKRTGEKVFLECVQDMDHENMFWYRQDPGLGLRLIYFSYDVKMKEKGDIPEGYSVSREKKERFSLILESASTNQTSMYLCASRPGQGFYEQYFGPGTRLTVT.

The CDR3 loop reads CASSPTGTSRGEQYF. The CDR3 nucleotides are TGTGCCAGCAGTCCTACCGGGACTAGCCGGGGCGAGCAGTACTTC. The J gene is TRBJ2-7, the V gene TRBV28; 9 bases line up with TRBD2. V lost 5 bases to trimming and J lost 6 bases; unmatched junction nucleotides: 11. CDR1 and CDR2 from the germline V gene are MDHEN and SYDVKM. The CDR3 consists of 15 residues. The entire variable domain, with the rest obtained from reference TRBV28 and TRBJ2-7, is as follows: DVKVTQSSRYLVKRTGEKVFLECVQDMDHENMFWYRQDPGLGLRLIYFSYDVKMKEKGDIPEGYSVSREKKERFSLILESASTNQTSMYLCASSPTGTSRGEQYFGPGTRLTVT.

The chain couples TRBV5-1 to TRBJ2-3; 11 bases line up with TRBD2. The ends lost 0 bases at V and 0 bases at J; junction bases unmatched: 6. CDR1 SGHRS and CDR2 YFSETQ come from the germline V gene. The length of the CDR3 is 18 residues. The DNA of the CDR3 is TGCGCCAGCAGCTTGGTGGGTGCTAGCGGGAGGAGCACAGATACGCAGTATTTT. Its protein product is CASSLVGASGRSTDTQYF.

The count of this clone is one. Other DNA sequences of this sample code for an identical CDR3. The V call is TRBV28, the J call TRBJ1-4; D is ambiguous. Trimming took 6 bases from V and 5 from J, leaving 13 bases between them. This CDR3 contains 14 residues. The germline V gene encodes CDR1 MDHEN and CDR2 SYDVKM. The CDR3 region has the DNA TGTGCCAGCAGCCATGGAACAGAAAATGAAAAACTGTTTTTT. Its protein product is CASSHGTENEKLFF.

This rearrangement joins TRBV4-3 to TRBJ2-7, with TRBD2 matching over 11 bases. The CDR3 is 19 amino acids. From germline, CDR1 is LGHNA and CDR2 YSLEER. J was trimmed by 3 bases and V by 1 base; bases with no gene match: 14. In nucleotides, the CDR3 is TGCGCCAGCAGCCAAGCTGTCCCGGTAGCGGGAGGGGGAATCTACGAGCAGTACTTC. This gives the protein CASSQAVPVAGGGIYEQYF.

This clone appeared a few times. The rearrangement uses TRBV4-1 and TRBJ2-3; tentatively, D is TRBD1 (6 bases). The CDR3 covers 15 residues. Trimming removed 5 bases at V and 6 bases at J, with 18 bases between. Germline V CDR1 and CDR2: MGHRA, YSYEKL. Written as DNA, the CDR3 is TGCGCCAGCAGCTTGGGACAACAGGGTGGGGATACGCAGTATTTT. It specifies CASSLGQQGGDTQYF.

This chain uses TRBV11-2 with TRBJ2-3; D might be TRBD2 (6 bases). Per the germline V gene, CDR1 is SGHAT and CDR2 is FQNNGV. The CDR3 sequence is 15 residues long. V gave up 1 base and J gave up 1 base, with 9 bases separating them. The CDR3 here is CASSLGAGRTDTQYF. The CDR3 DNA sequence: TGTGCCAGCAGCTTAGGGGCGGGACGCACAGATACGCAGTATTTT.

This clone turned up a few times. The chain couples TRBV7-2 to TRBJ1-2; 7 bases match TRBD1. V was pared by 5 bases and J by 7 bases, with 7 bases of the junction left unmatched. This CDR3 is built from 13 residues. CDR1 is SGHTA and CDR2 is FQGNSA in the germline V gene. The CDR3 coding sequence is TGTGCCAGCAGCCCGGTCCGGGACAGTGGCTACACCTTC. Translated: CASSPVRDSGYTF.

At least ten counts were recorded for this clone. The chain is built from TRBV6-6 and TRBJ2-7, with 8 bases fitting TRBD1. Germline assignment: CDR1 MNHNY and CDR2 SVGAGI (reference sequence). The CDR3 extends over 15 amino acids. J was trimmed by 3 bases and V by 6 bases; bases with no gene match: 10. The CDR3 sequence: CASRVDRALLYEQYF. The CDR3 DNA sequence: TGTGCCAGCAGAGTGGACAGGGCCTTACTCTACGAGCAGTACTTC.

In nucleotides, the CDR3 is TGCGCCAGCAGCCGCCGGGGGCTGGGTTCCTACGAGCAGTACTTC. Translated, it gives CASSRRGLGSYEQYF. V and J are TRBV5-1 and TRBJ2-7, with D tentatively TRBD1 or TRBD2 (6 bases each). The CDR3 is made up of 15 amino acids. The germline V gene encodes CDR1 SGHRS and CDR2 YFSETQ. V shed 4 bases and J shed 1 base, with 15 bases lying between them.

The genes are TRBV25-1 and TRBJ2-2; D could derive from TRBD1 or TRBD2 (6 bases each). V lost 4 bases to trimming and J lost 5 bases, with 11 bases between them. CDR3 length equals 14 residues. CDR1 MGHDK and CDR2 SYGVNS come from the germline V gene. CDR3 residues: CASSVGGGTGELFF. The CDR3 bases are TGTGCCAGCAGTGTAGGGGGAGGAACCGGGGAGCTGTTTTTT.

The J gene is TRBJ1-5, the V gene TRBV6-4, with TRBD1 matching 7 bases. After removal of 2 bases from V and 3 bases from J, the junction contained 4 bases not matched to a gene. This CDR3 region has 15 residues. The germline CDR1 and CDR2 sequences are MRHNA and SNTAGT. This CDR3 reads CASSDNRGPNQPQHF. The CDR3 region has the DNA TGTGCCAGCAGTGACAACAGGGGTCCCAATCAGCCCCAGCATTTT.

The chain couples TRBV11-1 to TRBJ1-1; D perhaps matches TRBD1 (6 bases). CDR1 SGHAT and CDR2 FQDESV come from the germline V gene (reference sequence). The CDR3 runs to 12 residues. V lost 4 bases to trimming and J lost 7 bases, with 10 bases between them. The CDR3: CASSYSRGEAFF. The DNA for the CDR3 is TGTGCCAGCAGCTATAGCAGGGGTGAAGCTTTCTTT.